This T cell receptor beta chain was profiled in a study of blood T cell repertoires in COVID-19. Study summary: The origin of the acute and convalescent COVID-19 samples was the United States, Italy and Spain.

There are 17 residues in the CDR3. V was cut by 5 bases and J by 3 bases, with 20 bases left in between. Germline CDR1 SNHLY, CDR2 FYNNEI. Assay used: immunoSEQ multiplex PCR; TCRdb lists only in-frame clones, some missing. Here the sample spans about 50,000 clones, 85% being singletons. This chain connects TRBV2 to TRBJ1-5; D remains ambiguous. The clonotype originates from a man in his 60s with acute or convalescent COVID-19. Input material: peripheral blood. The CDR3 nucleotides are TGTGCCAGCAGTCGAGGTTTTCTAACGCCTTTCAATCAGCCCCAGCATTTT. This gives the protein CASSRGFLTPFNQPQHF.